A selection of T cell receptor beta chains follows, all from one sample in a study of vaccination effects on CD4 cells after COVID-19. The method was immunoSEQ multiplex PCR; TCRdb's version includes in-frame clones alone and lacks a portion of them. Among tens of thousands of clones, roughly 79% were seen once, and the ten largest hold 2.5% to 3%. These TCRs are of unknown antigen specificity. Source: CD4+ T cells from PBMCs cultured with HCoV-NL63 spike peptides, taken before COVID-19 vaccination. All receptors derive from a human donor who received a COVID-19 vaccine. The CDR3 runs from the conserved cysteine through the conserved F or W. Fields, in order: V gene, CDR3 length, clone size, D gene, J gene, CDR3 protein, CDR3 DNA. The D gene is left open where the match is weak. Some rows mark clone size as missing; the rest say once, few, many or name a class of expanded clone.

TRBV2	15	.	.	TRBJ1-5	CASRVQGLGNQPQHF	TGTGCCAGCAGGGTACAGGGTTTGGGGAATCAGCCCCAGCATTTT
TRBV19	17	.	TRBD2	TRBJ2-3	CASSMPGGPGTRDTQYF	TGTGCCAGTAGTATGCCGGGGGGACCAGGCACGCGAGATACGCAGTATTTT
TRBV2	12	.	.	TRBJ2-3	CASRVLSDTQYF	TGTGCCAGCAGGGTCTTATCGGATACGCAGTATTTT
TRBV5-4	18	few	.	TRBJ2-5	CASSSNPTRTVRQETQYF	TGTGCCAGCAGTTCCAACCCCACAAGGACAGTTCGCCAAGAGACCCAGTACTTC
TRBV18	15	.	TRBD1	TRBJ2-2	CASSTGTGWTGELFF	TGTGCCAGCTCGACCGGGACAGGGTGGACCGGGGAGCTGTTTTTT
TRBV10-1	17	.	TRBD1	TRBJ2-3	CASSEPWTGPSSNTQYF	TGCGCCAGCAGTGAGCCTTGGACAGGGCCCTCGTCAAATACGCAGTATTTT
TRBV6-1	11	few	.	TRBJ1-2	CASSEGYGYTF	TGTGCCAGCAGTGAAGGCTATGGCTACACCTTC
TRBV9	15	.	.	TRBJ1-4	CASSTGEGLREKLFF	TGTGCCAGCAGCACCGGGGAAGGGCTTCGGGAAAAACTGTTTTTT
TRBV27	16	.	TRBD2	TRBJ2-3	CASSSLSGGNTDTQYF	TGTGCCAGCAGTTCTCTAAGCGGGGGGAACACAGATACGCAGTATTTT
TRBV6-5	15	.	TRBD1	TRBJ1-2	CASRTTGAIRYGYTF	TGTGCCAGCAGGACGACAGGGGCCATTAGGTATGGCTACACCTTC
TRBV24-1	16	.	.	TRBJ2-3	CATSDRSPRAGDTQYF	TGTGCCACCAGTGATAGGTCCCCCCGGGCCGGAGATACGCAGTATTTT
TRBV2	14	.	TRBD1	TRBJ1-5	CASSEWAGGQPQHF	TGTGCCAGCAGTGAATGGGCAGGGGGTCAGCCCCAGCATTTT
TRBV5-6	14	.	.	TRBJ1-6	CASSRRQNNSPLHF	TGTGCCAGCAGCCGAAGACAGAATAATTCACCCCTCCACTTT
TRBV29-1	12	.	.	TRBJ2-6	CSVVSGANVLTF	TGCAGCGTTGTTTCCGGGGCCAACGTCCTGACTTTC
TRBV11-2	14	.	.	TRBJ2-5	CASSPRGRGETQYF	TGTGCCAGCAGTCCGCGGGGGCGAGGAGAGACCCAGTACTTC
TRBV5-8	11	.	.	TRBJ1-6	CASSSGGPLHF	TGTGCCAGCAGCTCCGGCGGGCCCCTCCACTTT
TRBV5-1	14	.	.	TRBJ2-2	CASSFQDQTGELFF	TGCGCCAGCAGCTTTCAGGACCAGACCGGGGAGCTGTTTTTT
TRBV5-1	14	.	.	TRBJ2-1	CASTRTASYNEQFF	TGCGCCAGCACCAGGACAGCCAGTTACAATGAGCAGTTCTTC
TRBV11-3	13	.	.	TRBJ1-1	CASSRGGHTEAFF	TGTGCCAGCAGCCGGGGAGGTCACACTGAAGCTTTCTTT
TRBV14	14	.	.	TRBJ1-2	CASSATGSLGGYTF	TGTGCCAGCAGTGCTACCGGGAGCCTTGGGGGCTACACCTTC
TRBV5-1	15	.	.	TRBJ2-2	CASSLANTGTGELFF	TGCGCCAGCAGCTTGGCCAACACGGGGACCGGGGAGCTGTTTTTT
TRBV28	16	.	TRBD1	TRBJ1-2	CASRGGQGAIFYGYTF	TGTGCCAGCAGGGGGGGACAGGGGGCCATATTCTATGGCTACACCTTC
TRBV30	14	.	.	TRBJ2-2	CAWSGTLITGELFF	TGTGCCTGGAGTGGGACGCTAATCACCGGGGAGCTGTTTTTT
TRBV28	12	.	.	TRBJ1-2	CASSLNEYGYTF	TGTGCCAGCAGTTTAAACGAGTATGGCTACACCTTC
TRBV5-1	13	.	.	TRBJ1-1	CASSSTQGTEAFF	TGCGCCAGCAGCTCAACTCAGGGGACTGAAGCTTTCTTT
TRBV9	16	.	.	TRBJ1-6	CASSVRRVGYNSPLHF	TGTGCCAGCAGCGTCAGGAGGGTAGGGTATAATTCACCCCTCCACTTT
TRBV5-1	12	.	.	TRBJ2-3	CASSPGLDTQYF	TGCGCCAGCAGCCCCGGGCTCGATACGCAGTATTTT
TRBV5-1	13	.	.	TRBJ1-4	CASSLRENEKLFF	TGCGCCAGCAGCTTGAGGGAGAATGAAAAACTGTTTTTT
TRBV7-2	13	.	.	TRBJ2-1	CASSLNSYNEQFF	TGTGCCAGCAGCTTAAACTCCTACAATGAGCAGTTCTTC
TRBV24-1	16	.	TRBD1	TRBJ2-2	CATSEAGGANTGELFF	TGTGCCACCAGTGAGGCAGGGGGCGCGAACACCGGGGAGCTGTTTTTT
TRBV5-1	14	.	.	TRBJ1-4	CASSPQGTSEKLFF	TGCGCCAGCAGTCCACAGGGAACGTCGGAAAAACTGTTTTTT
TRBV29-1	14	.	TRBD1	TRBJ2-1	CSVERSQGANEQFF	TGCAGCGTTGAACGAAGTCAGGGGGCAAATGAGCAGTTCTTC
TRBV6-1	16	.	TRBD1	TRBJ1-4	CASSEGQTYFNEKLFF	TGTGCCAGCAGTGAGGGACAGACCTATTTTAATGAAAAACTGTTTTTT
TRBV7-9	15	.	TRBD1	TRBJ2-5	CASSPDREIQETQYF	TGTGCCAGCAGCCCGGACAGGGAGATCCAAGAGACCCAGTACTTC
TRBV29-1	13	.	.	TRBJ2-3	CSGGGVSTDTQYF	TGCAGCGGTGGGGGAGTGAGCACAGATACGCAGTATTTT
TRBV10-3	14	.	TRBD1	TRBJ1-1	CAISRGQGGTEAFF	TGTGCCATCAGTCGGGGACAGGGCGGAACTGAAGCTTTCTTT
TRBV5-1	15	.	TRBD2	TRBJ2-5	CASSLKGGRQETQYF	TGCGCCAGCAGCCTGAAGGGAGGGCGACAAGAGACCCAGTACTTC
TRBV5-8	15	.	.	TRBJ1-1	CASPGPPGGNTEAFF	TGTGCCAGCCCGGGGCCGCCGGGGGGGAACACTGAAGCTTTCTTT
TRBV5-1	14	.	.	TRBJ1-4	CASSLTAGREKLFF	TGCGCCAGCAGCTTGACTGCAGGACGAGAAAAACTGTTTTTT
TRBV10-2	15	.	TRBD2	TRBJ2-1	CASSDIAGGLREQFF	TGCGCCAGCAGTGACATAGCGGGGGGGCTTAGAGAGCAGTTCTTC
TRBV5-1	12	.	.	TRBJ1-2	CASSLDSEGYTF	TGCGCCAGCAGCTTGGACAGTGAAGGCTACACCTTC
TRBV9	15	.	TRBD1	TRBJ1-1	CASSPRDRLNTEAFF	TGTGCCAGCAGCCCCCGGGACAGACTGAACACTGAAGCTTTCTTT
TRBV6-5	13	few	.	TRBJ1-6	CARGRQADPPLHF	TGTGCCAGGGGGAGACAGGCGGACCCACCCCTCCACTTT
TRBV6-6	15	.	.	TRBJ2-5	CASSYRGYPQETQYF	TGTGCCAGCAGTTACCGGGGGTACCCACAAGAGACCCAGTACTTC
TRBV19	14	.	.	TRBJ2-4	CARGRRGRWYIQYF	TGTGCCAGGGGGAGGCGGGGACGGTGGTACATTCAGTACTTC
TRBV19	12	.	.	TRBJ1-2	CASSRQIYGYTF	TGTGCCAGTAGTCGTCAGATCTATGGCTACACCTTC
TRBV6-5	16	.	.	TRBJ1-2	CASSYQGSRGAYGYTF	TGTGCCAGCAGTTACCAGGGGTCTCGGGGGGCCTATGGCTACACCTTC
TRBV5-1	15	.	.	TRBJ2-3	CASSRSRGRADTQYF	TGCGCCAGCAGCCGGAGCCGGGGGCGCGCAGATACGCAGTATTTT
TRBV7-2	13	.	.	TRBJ1-1	CASSLQTNTEAFF	TGTGCCAGCAGTCTACAGACCAACACTGAAGCTTTCTTT
TRBV5-1	14	few	.	TRBJ1-4	CASSRQAMGEKLFF	TGCGCCAGCAGCCGACAGGCTATGGGGGAAAAACTGTTTTTT
TRBV21-1	14	.	.	TRBJ1-1	CASSSRDRDTEAFF	TGTGCCAGCAGCTCCCGGGACAGGGATACTGAAGCTTTCTTT
TRBV3-1/TRBV3-2	16	.	TRBD1	TRBJ2-5	CASSLRTGGSVETQYF	TGTGCCAGCAGCCTCAGGACAGGGGGCTCTGTCGAGACCCAGTACTTC
TRBV24-1	17	once	TRBD1	TRBJ1-2	CATSDPQGTGMNYGYTF	TGTGCCACCAGTGACCCTCAAGGGACAGGGATGAACTATGGCTACACCTTC